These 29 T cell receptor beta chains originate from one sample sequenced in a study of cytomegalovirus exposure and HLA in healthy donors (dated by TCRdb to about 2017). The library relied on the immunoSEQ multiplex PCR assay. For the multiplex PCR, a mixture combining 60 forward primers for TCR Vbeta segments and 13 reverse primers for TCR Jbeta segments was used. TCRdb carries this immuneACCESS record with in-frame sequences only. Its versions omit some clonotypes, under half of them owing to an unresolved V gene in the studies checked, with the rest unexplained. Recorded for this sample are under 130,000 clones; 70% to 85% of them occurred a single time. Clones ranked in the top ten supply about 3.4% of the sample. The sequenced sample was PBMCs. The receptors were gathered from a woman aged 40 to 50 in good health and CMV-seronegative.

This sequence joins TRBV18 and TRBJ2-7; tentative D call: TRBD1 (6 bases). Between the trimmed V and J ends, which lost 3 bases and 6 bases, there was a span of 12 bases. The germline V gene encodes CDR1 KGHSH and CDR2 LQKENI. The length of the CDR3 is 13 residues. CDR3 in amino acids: CASSPGTQFEQYF. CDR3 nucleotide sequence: TGTGCCAGCTCACCCGGGACACAATTCGAGCAGTACTTC. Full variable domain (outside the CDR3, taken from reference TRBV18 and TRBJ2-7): NAGVMQNPRHLVRRRGQEARLRCSPMKGHSHVYWYRQLPEEGLKFMVYLQKENIIDESGMPKERFSAEFPKEGPSILRIQQVVRGDSAAYFCASSPGTQFEQYFGPGTRLTVT.

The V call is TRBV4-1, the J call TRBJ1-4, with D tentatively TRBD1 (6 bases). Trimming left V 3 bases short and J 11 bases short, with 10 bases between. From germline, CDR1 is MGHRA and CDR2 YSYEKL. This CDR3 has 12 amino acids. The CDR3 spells CASSHVTGKLFF. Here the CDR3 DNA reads TGCGCCAGCAGCCACGTAACAGGGAAACTGTTTTTT.

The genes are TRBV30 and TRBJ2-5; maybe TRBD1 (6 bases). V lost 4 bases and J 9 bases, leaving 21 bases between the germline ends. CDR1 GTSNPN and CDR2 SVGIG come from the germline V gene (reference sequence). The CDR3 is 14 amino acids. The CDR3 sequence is CAWNPTGRDTSQYF. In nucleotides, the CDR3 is TGTGCCTGGAATCCAACAGGGCGCGATACGTCCCAGTACTTC.

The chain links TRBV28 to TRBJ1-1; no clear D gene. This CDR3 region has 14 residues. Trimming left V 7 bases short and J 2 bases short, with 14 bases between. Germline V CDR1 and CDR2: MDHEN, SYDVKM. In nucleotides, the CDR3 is TGTGCCAGCAAACCCGGGAGTCCTAACACTGAAGCTTTCTTT. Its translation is CASKPGSPNTEAFF.

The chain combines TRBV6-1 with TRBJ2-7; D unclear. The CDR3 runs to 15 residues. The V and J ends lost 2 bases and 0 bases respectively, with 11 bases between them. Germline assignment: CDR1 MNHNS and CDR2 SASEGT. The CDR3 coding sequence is TGTGCCAGCAGTGAAAGCTGGGCGAGCTCCTACGAGCAGTACTTC. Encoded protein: CASSESWASSYEQYF.

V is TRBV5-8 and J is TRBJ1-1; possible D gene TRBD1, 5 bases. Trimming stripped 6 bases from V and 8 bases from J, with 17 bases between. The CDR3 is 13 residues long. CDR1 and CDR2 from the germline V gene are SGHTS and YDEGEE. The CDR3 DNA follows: TGTGCCAGCAATATTCAGGGAGGCGGAGAAGCTTTCTTT. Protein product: CASNIQGGGEAFF. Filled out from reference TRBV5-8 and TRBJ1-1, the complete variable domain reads EAGVTQSPTHLIKTRGQQATLRCSPISGHTSVYWYQQALGLGLQFLLWYDEGEERNRGNFPPRFSGRQFPNYSSELNVNALELEDSALYLCASNIQGGGEAFFGQGTRLTVV.

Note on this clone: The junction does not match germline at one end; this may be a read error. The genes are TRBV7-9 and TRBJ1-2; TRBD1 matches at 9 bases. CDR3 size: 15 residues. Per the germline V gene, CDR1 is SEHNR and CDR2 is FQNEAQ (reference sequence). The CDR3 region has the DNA TGTTCCAGCAGCTCTATTGACAGGGGGACGGCCGGCTACACCTTC. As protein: CSSSSIDRGTAGYTF.

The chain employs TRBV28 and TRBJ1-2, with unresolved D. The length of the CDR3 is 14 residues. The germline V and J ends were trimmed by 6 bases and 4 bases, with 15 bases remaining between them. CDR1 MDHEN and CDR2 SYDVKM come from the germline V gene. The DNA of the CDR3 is TGTGCCAGCAGCCGAATCGACATAGGCTATGGCTACACCTTC. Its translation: CASSRIDIGYGYTF.

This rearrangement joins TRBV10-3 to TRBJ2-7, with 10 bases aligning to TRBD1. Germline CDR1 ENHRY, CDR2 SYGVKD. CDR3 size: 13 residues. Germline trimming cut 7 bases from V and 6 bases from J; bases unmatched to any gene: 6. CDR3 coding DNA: TGTGCCATCACCAGGGACAGGGGTTCCGAGCAGTACTTC. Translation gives CAITRDRGSEQYF.

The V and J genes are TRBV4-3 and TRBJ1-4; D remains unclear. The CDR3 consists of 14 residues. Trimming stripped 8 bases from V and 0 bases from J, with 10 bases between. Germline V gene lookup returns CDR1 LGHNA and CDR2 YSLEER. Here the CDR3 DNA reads TGCGCCAGCCGGCAGGCCGCAACTAATGAAAAACTGTTTTTT. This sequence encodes CASRQAATNEKLFF.

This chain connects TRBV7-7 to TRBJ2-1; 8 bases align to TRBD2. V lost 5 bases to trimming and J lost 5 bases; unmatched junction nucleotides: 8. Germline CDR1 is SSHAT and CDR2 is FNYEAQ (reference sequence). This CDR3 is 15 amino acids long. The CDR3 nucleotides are TGTGCCAGCAGCCCGGGAGGGATCCTAAACAATGAGCAGTTCTTC. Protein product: CASSPGGILNNEQFF.

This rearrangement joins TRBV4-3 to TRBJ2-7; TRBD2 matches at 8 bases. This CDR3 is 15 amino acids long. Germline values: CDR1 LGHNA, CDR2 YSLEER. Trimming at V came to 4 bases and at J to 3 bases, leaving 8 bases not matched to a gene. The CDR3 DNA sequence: TGCGCCAGCAGCCCGGGACTAGTAACGGGCTACGAGCAGTACTTC. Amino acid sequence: CASSPGLVTGYEQYF.

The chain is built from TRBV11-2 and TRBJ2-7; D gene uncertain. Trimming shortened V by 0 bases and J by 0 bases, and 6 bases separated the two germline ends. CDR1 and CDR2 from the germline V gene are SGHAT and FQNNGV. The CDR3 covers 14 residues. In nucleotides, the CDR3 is TGTGCCAGCAGCTTAGATACAAGCTCCTACGAGCAGTACTTC. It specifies CASSLDTSSYEQYF.

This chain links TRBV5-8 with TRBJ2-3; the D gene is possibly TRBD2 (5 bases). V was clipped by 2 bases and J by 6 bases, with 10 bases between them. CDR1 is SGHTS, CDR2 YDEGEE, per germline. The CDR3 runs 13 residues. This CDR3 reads CASSLTSWDTQYF. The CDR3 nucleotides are TGTGCCAGCAGCTTAACTAGTTGGGATACGCAGTATTTT.

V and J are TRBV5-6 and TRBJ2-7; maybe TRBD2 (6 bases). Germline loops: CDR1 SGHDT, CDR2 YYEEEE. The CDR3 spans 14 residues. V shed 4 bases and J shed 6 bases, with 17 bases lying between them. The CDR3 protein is CASSLTDYLGEQYF. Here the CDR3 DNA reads TGTGCCAGCAGCCTGACGGACTATCTTGGCGAGCAGTACTTC.

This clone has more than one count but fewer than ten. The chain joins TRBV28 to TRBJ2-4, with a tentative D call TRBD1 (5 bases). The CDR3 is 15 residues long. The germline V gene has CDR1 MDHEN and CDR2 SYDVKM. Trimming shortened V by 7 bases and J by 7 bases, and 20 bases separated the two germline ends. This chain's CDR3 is CASTPPRTPTNIQYF. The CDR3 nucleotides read TGTGCCAGCACCCCTCCCAGGACACCGACGAACATTCAGTACTTC.

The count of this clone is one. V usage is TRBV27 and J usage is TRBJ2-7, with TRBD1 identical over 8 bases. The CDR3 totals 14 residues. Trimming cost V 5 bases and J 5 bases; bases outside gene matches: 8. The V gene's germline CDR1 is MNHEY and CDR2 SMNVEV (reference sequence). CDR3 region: CASSLSDRANEQYF. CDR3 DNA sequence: TGTGCCAGCAGTCTTTCGGACAGGGCGAACGAGCAGTACTTC.

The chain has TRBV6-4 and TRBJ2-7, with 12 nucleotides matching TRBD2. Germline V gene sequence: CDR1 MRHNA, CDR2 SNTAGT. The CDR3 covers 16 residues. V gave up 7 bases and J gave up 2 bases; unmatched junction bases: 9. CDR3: CASNGLAGITPYEQYF. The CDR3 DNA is TGTGCCAGCAACGGACTAGCGGGGATTACTCCCTACGAGCAGTACTTC.

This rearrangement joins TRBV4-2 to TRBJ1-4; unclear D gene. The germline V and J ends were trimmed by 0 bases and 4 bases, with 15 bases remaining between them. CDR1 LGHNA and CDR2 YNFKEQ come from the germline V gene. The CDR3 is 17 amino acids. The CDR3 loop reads CASSQDPGGQFNEKLFF. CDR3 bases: TGTGCCAGCAGCCAAGACCCGGGAGGCCAGTTTAATGAAAAACTGTTTTTT.

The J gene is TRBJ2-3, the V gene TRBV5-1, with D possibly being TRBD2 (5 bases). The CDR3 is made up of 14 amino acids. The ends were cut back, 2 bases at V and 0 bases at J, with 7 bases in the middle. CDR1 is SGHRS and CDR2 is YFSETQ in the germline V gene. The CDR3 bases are TGCGCCAGCAGCTTAGCGGTGAGCACAGATACGCAGTATTTT. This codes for CASSLAVSTDTQYF. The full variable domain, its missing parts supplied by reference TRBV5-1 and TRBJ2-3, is KAGVTQTPRYLIKTRGQQVTLSCSPISGHRSVSWYQQTPGQGLQFLFEYFSETQRNKGNFPGRFSGRQFSNSRSEMNVSTLELGDSALYLCASSLAVSTDTQYFGPGTRLTVL.

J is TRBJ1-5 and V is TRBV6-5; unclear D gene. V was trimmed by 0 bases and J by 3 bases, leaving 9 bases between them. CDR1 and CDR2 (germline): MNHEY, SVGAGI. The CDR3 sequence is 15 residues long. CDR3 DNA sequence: TGTGCCAGCAGTTACTCACCAGCGACCAATCAGCCCCAGCATTTT. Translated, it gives CASSYSPATNQPQHF.

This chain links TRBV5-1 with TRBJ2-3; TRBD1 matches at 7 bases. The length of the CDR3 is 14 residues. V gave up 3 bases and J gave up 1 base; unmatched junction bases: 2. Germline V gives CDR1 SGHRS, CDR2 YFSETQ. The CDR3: CASSSTGGTDTQYF. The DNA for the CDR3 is TGCGCCAGCAGCTCCACAGGGGGCACAGATACGCAGTATTTT.

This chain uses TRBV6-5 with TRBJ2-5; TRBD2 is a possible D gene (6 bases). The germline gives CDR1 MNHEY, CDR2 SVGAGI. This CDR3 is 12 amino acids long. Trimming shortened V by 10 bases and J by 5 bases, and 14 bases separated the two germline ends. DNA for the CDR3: TGTGCCACCCGGGTGGGACTGGAGACCCAGTACTTC. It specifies CATRVGLETQYF.

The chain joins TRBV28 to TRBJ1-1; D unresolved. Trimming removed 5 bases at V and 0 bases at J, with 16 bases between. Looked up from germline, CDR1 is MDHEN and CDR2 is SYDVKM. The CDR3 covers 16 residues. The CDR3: CASSATSGRMNTEAFF. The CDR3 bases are TGTGCCAGCAGTGCCACTTCAGGCCGGATGAACACTGAAGCTTTCTTT.

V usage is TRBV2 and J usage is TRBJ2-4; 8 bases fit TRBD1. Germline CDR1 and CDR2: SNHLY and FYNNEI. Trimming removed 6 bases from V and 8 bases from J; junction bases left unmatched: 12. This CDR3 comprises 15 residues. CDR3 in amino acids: CASRRDRSLPYIQYF. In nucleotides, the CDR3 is TGTGCCAGCAGACGGGACAGGTCCTTGCCATACATTCAGTACTTC.

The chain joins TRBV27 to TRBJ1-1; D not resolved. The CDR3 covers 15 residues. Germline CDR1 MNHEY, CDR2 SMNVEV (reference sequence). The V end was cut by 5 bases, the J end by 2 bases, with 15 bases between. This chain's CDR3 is CASSPRRGGNTEAFF. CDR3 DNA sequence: TGTGCCAGCAGTCCAAGACGGGGTGGAAACACTGAAGCTTTCTTT.

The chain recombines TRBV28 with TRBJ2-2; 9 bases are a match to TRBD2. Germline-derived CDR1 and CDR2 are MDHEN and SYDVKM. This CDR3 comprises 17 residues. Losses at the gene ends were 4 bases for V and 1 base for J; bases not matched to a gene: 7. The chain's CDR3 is CASSSTTSGENTGELFF. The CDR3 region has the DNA TGTGCCAGCAGTTCCACGACTAGCGGTGAGAACACCGGGGAGCTGTTTTTT.

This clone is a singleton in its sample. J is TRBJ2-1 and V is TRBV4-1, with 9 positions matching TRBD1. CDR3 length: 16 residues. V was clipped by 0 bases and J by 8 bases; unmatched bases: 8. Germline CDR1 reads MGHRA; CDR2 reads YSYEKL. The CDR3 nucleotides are TGCGCCAGCAGCCAAGATAGGGGACAGGGCGGCGATGAGCAGTTCTTC. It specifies CASSQDRGQGGDEQFF.

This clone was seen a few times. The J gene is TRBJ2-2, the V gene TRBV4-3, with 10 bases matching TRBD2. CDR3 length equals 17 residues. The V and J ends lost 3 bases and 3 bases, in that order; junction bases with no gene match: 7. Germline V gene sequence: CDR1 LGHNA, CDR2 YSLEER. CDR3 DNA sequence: TGCGCCAGCAGCCAGGGGCTAGCGGGAGTTGACACCGGGGAGCTGTTTTTT. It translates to CASSQGLAGVDTGELFF.